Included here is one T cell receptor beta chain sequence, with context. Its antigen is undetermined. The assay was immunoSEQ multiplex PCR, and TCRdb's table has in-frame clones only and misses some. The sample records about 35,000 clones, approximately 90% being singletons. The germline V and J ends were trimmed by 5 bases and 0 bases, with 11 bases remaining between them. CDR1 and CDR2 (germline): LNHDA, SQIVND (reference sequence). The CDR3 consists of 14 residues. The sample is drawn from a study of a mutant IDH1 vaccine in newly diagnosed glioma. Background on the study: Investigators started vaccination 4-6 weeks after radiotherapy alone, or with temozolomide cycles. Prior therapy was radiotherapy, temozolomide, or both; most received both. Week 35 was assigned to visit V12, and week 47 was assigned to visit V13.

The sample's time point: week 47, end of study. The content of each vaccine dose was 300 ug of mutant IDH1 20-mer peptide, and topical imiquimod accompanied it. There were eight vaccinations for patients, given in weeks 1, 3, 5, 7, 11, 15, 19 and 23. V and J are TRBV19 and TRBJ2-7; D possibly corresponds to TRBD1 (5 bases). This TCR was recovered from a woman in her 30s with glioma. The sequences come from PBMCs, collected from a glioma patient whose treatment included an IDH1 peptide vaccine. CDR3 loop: CASSYRGSSYEQYF. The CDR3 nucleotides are TGTGCCAGTAGTTATAGGGGATCCTCCTACGAGCAGTACTTC. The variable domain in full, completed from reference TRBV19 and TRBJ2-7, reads DGGITQSPKYLFRKEGQNVTLSCEQNLNHDAMYWYRQDPGQGLRLIYYSQIVNDFQKGDIAEGYSVSREKKESFPLTVTSAQKNPTAFYLCASSYRGSSYEQYFGPGTRLTVT.